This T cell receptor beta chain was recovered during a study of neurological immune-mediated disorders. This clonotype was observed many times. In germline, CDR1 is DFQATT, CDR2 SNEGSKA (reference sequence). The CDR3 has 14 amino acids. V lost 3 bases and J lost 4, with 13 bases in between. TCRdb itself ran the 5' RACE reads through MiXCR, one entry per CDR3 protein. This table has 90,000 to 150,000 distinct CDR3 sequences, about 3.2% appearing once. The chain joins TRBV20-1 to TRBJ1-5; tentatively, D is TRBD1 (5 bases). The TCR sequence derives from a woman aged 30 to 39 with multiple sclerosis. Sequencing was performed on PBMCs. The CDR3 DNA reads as TGCAGTGCTAGGTGGCAGGGTGAGAATCAGCCCCAGCATTTT. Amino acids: CSARWQGENQPQHF.